One sample yielded the 9 T cell receptor beta chains listed below, sequenced in a study of blood T cells in healthy people across ages. A second PCR of 7 to 11 cycles used a sample-barcoded 5' primer and a J-beta primer mix. Via MiXCR, TCRdb re-called the 5' RACE reads, giving one row per CDR3 protein. The sample shows hundreds of thousands of distinct CDR3 sequences, 45% to 70% of them seen only once. The sequenced material came from blood. The receptors shown here come from a man aged 40-49 years in good health.

The CDR3 loop reads CASSPSRDSEQFF. The DNA of the CDR3 is TGTGCCAGTAGCCCCAGCCGGGACAGCGAGCAGTTCTTC. This chain links TRBV7-9 with TRBJ2-1; 7 nucleotides line up with TRBD1. The CDR3 has 13 amino acids. Per germline, CDR1 SEHNR and CDR2 FQNEAQ (reference sequence). The J segment lost 10 bases and the V segment lost 9 bases, leaving 12 bases of the junction unmatched.

V gene TRBV5-1 combines with J gene TRBJ2-3; 8 positions match TRBD2. The ends lost 2 bases at V and 0 bases at J; junction bases unmatched: 11. The length of the CDR3 is 18 residues. Germline CDR1 and CDR2: SGHRS and YFSETQ. The CDR3 bases are TGCGCCAGCAGCTTCCTAGGGTTAGCGGGGACTAGCACAGATACGCAGTATTTT. Its translation is CASSFLGLAGTSTDTQYF.

The rearrangement uses TRBV10-2 and TRBJ2-7; D uncertain. CDR3 length: 13 residues. V lost 1 base to trimming and J lost 1 base, with 5 bases between them. From germline, CDR1 is WSHSY and CDR2 SAAADI. CDR3: CASSEWRSYEQYF. DNA for the CDR3: TGCGCCAGCAGTGAGTGGCGGTCCTACGAGCAGTACTTC.

The J gene is TRBJ2-7, the V gene TRBV15; no firm D call. CDR3 length equals 14 residues. V gave up 0 bases and J gave up 1 base, with 7 bases separating them. CDR1 LNHNV and CDR2 YYDKDF come from the germline V gene (reference sequence). The CDR3: CATSRDILSYEQYF. Here the CDR3 DNA reads TGTGCCACCAGCAGAGACATCCTTTCCTACGAGCAGTACTTC.

This clonotype was seen a few times. The chain links TRBV6-5 to TRBJ2-5; possible D gene TRBD2, 6 bases. CDR1 MNHEY and CDR2 SVGAGI come from the germline V gene. Trimming took off 8 bases at V and 0 bases at J, with 19 bases between the two ends. The CDR3 sequence is 16 residues long. The CDR3 DNA is TGTGCCAGCTCGGAAGACCTCGGCGGGAACCAAGAGACCCAGTACTTC. This translates into CASSEDLGGNQETQYF.

The chain uses TRBV3-1 and TRBJ2-7, with D tentatively TRBD1 (6 bases). The DNA end is a closer match to TRBJ2-5, so the J assignment may be wrong. Germline assignment: CDR1 LGHDT and CDR2 YNNKEL (reference sequence). The CDR3 is 14 amino acids. This CDR3 is CASSRPGERETQYF. DNA for the CDR3: TGTGCCAGCAGTAGACCAGGGGAGAGGGAGACCCAGTACTTC.

DNA of the CDR3: TGCAGTGCTAGGCCCGACCTATGGAGTTCACCCCTCCACTTT. It yields the protein CSARPDLWSSPLHF. The chain joins TRBV20-1 to TRBJ1-6; no clear D gene. Trimming stripped 3 bases from V and 9 bases from J, with 15 bases between. The CDR3 totals 14 residues. CDR1 DFQATT and CDR2 SNEGSKA come from the germline V gene (reference sequence).

This clonotype was observed a handful of times. The V call is TRBV12-3 or TRBV12-4, the J call TRBJ2-7; TRBD2 might be the D (5 bases). V shed 6 bases and J shed 2 bases, with 17 bases lying between them. The CDR3 runs 15 residues. The CDR3: CASSRSTAGTYEQYF. The CDR3 region has the DNA TGTGCCAGCAGCAGATCGACGGCCGGGACCTACGAGCAGTACTTC.

Only a few counts were recorded for this clonotype. This chain links TRBV3-1 with TRBJ2-3; the D is unclear. The CDR3 length is 13 residues. V was trimmed by 0 bases and J by 8 bases, leaving 9 bases between them. Germline-derived CDR1 and CDR2 are LGHDT and YNNKEL (reference sequence). The CDR3, as DNA: TGTGCCAGCAGCCAAGATAGCTTGGGTACGCAGTATTTT. Its protein product is CASSQDSLGTQYF.